The 7 T cell receptor beta chains below come from one sample, sequenced in a study of siplizumab effects on memory and regulatory T cells. TCRdb's table, derived via immunoSEQ multiplex PCR, lists solely in-frame clones and lacks some. The table shows some 96,000 clones, with approximately 94% occurring only once. Sequenced material: non-Treg CD4+ T cells sorted from blood. These receptors were taken from a human donor in good health.

V usage is TRBV6-5 and J usage is TRBJ1-1; D remains ambiguous. V was cut by 9 bases and J by 0 bases, with 11 bases left in between. Germline CDR1 reads MNHEY; CDR2 reads SVGAGI. The CDR3 is 13 amino acids. The CDR3 DNA reads as TGTGCCAGTGCGAGGACCATGAACACTGAAGCTTTCTTT. This encodes CASARTMNTEAFF.

The chain links TRBV5-6 to TRBJ1-5; D is ambiguous. Trimming took off 0 bases at V and 2 bases at J, with 6 bases between the two ends. Germline V gene sequence: CDR1 SGHDT, CDR2 YYEEEE. This CDR3 region has 14 residues. CDR3 amino acids: CASSLAPGNQPQHF. Here the CDR3 DNA reads TGTGCCAGCAGCTTGGCCCCGGGCAATCAGCCCCAGCATTTT.

The chain combines TRBV5-1 with TRBJ2-7; 13 bases line up with TRBD2. V was clipped by 5 bases and J by 4 bases; unmatched bases: 6. This CDR3 is built from 15 residues. Germline values: CDR1 SGHRS, CDR2 YFSETQ. CDR3 protein: CASREGLAGLYEQYF. CDR3 sequence (DNA): TGCGCCAGCAGGGAGGGACTAGCGGGATTATACGAGCAGTACTTC.

The rearrangement uses TRBV10-3 and TRBJ2-2; 7 bases line up with TRBD2. Germline trimming cut 4 bases from V and 7 bases from J; bases unmatched to any gene: 9. From germline, CDR1 is ENHRY and CDR2 SYGVKD. The CDR3 sequence is 15 residues long. In nucleotides, the CDR3 is TGTGCCATCAGTGCCCCCGGGGGGTACGTCGGGGAGCTGTTTTTT. It yields the protein CAISAPGGYVGELFF.

On this clone itself: A junction end diverges from the germline sequence, so it may reflect a read error. J is TRBJ2-7 and V is TRBV6-1; 9 bases align to TRBD2. CDR1 MNHNS and CDR2 SASEGT come from the germline V gene. The CDR3 covers 15 residues. In DNA, the CDR3 is TGTGCCAGCAGTGGACCCGGGACTAGCTCCTTCGAGCAGTACTTC. It codes for CASSGPGTSSFEQYF.

CDR3 coding DNA: TGTGCCAGCAGTTCAAGACTGCAGGGGGGCTACGAGCAGTACTTC. Translation: CASSSRLQGGYEQYF. This chain connects TRBV6-5 to TRBJ2-7, with a tentative D call TRBD1 (7 bases). The CDR3 length is 15 residues. In germline, CDR1 is MNHEY, CDR2 SVGAGI. V lost 4 bases to trimming and J lost 3 bases, with 16 bases between them.

J is TRBJ1-3 and V is TRBV5-4, with D unclear. The CDR3 extends over 15 amino acids. With 0 bases removed from V and 2 bases from J, the gap between germline ends came to 9 bases. The germline V gene encodes CDR1 SGHNT and CDR2 YYREEE (reference sequence). The CDR3 loop reads CASSLDPSPGNTIYF. CDR3 sequence (DNA): TGTGCCAGCAGCTTGGATCCGTCCCCTGGAAACACCATATATTTT. The variable domain in full, completed from reference TRBV5-4 and TRBJ1-3, reads ETGVTQSPTHLIKTRGQQVTLRCSSQSGHNTVSWYQQALGQGPQFIFQYYREEENGRGNFPPRFSGLQFPNYSSELNVNALELDDSALYLCASSLDPSPGNTIYFGEGSWLTVV.